This record looks at one T cell receptor beta chain sequence and its context. There is no known antigen for this receptor. Qualities for individual bases were not recorded, and no much larger clone is one base off. The same CDR3 also results from other DNA sequences found in this sample. The library was made by the immunoSEQ multiplex PCR assay. To provide template for TCR sequencing, every sample had RNA extracted and reverse transcribed into cDNA. First-strand cDNA was synthesized using SuperScript III with a 2:1 mix of oligo-dT and random hexamers. A synthetic immune receptor repertoire was used to assess amplification bias, and residual bias was removed computationally. The authors processed their data as follows. Raw reads were preprocessed for error removal, and CDR3 was defined according to IMGT conventions as running from the conserved cysteine to phenylalanine. To get clonality, Shannon entropy was normalized by log2 of the number of productive unique TCRs and the result was subtracted from 1. Whether each scalp clone was CD4 or CD8 was inferred by checking scalp TCRbeta sequences against the CD4 and CD8 repertoires from sorted blood. The clones in this table, taken by TCRdb from immuneACCESS, are in-frame only. Not every clone is retained; where verified, under half of the shortfall comes from an unresolved V gene, and the cause of the rest is unknown. That table furnishes V, J and clone size, whereas the DNA furnished D and trimming. The sample table holds approximately 140,000 clones, of which around 50% were seen once. Of the sample, around 6.8% is held by the ten largest clones.

The CDR3 runs 14 amino acids, cysteine and phenylalanine included. Of the read, only the CDR3 DNA is kept; its 42 bases are in frame from base 1. The germline V gene gives CDR1 as SNHLY and CDR2 as FYNNEI. V ends up 6 bases short and J 4 bases short, with an unmatched junction base count of 1. The data derive from a study of CD8+ T cells in alopecia areata (dated by TCRdb to 2016 to 2019). Concerning the study at large: Treated patients were enrolled in an open-label pilot trial of oral tofacitinib at 5 to 10 mg twice daily for moderate-to-severe alopecia areata. Patients received tofacitinib for 6 to 18 months and were then followed off drug for 6 months to check for delayed response and recurrence. In both human patients and the C3H/HeJ mouse model, the study applied high-throughput TCRbeta sequencing to look at T cell clonal expansion in alopecia areata. On the human side, TCRbeta sequencing was run on scalp tissue and on sorted CD4+ and CD8+ peripheral blood T cells from healthy controls and from alopecia areata patients with either patchy or totalis/universalis disease. Biopsies were taken from tofacitinib-treated patients at baseline and again at 4 and 24 weeks into treatment, and several of those patients also had a later scalp biopsy. Scalp clonality was compared across normal scalp (n=4), patchy alopecia areata scalp (n=8), and alopecia totalis/universalis scalp (n=8). RNA was obtained with the PAXgene miRNA kit for fixed scalp, the miRNeasy kit for PBMCs, and the RNeasy kit for mouse skin. Amplification of TCRbeta CDR3 regions was done by immunoSEQ multiplex PCR using 35 Vbeta forward primers and 13 Jbeta reverse primers.

Lesional scalp punch biopsies and peripheral blood were collected from alopecia areata patients. PBMCs were isolated by density centrifugation and stained for CD3, CD4 and CD8, after which CD4+ and CD8+ T cells were sorted on a FACSAria. What the work shows at the level of the full study, not this receptor alone: Shared TCR sequences between patients were less evident than in mice, which may be partly attributable to HLA diversity in the patient population. Compared with normal scalp, lesional scalp, particularly in alopecia totalis/universalis, had higher clonality and more expanded CD8+ clones, which suggests antigenic drive. Resident alphabeta T cells in normal human skin are also sequenced, complicating scalp TCR repertoire analysis, unlike mouse skin dominated by gammadelta T cells.

The rearrangement joined TRBV2 to TRBJ2-1; TRBD2 lines up with 12 middle nucleotides. The material sequenced was CD4+ T cells sorted from blood. This TCR came from a human donor with alopecia areata. The DNA sequence is TGTGCCAGCAGCGGGACTAGCGGGTACAATGAGCAGTTCTTC. It is translated as CASSGTSGYNEQFF.